What follows are 10 T cell receptor beta chains derived from one specimen sequenced in a study of T cells after yellow fever vaccination. TCRdb processed the 5' RACE reads anew with MiXCR; each CDR3 protein has one entry. The table has more than 200,000 distinct CDR3 sequences, more than 3.5% seen once. Sample: PBMCs, taken 15 days after the yellow fever booster vaccination. The receptor source for this set is a man between 18 and 35 years old who received the YFV17D yellow fever vaccine.

This clonotype was counted ten times or more. The chain has TRBV4-3 and TRBJ2-1; 11 bases are shared with TRBD1. Germline V lookup: CDR1 LGHNA, CDR2 YSLEER. J lost 7 bases, V lost 7 bases, and 9 bases had no gene match. The CDR3 sequence is 15 residues long. The CDR3 DNA reads TGCGCCAGCACCTATGGACAGGGGGCGTCAAATGAGCAGTTCTTC. It is translated as CASTYGQGASNEQFF.

This clonotype was counted ten times or more. This CDR3 is CSARDPLSGANVLTF. The DNA of the CDR3 is TGCAGTGCTAGAGATCCCCTCTCTGGGGCCAACGTCCTGACTTTC. The rearrangement joins TRBV20-1 to TRBJ2-6; D is uncertain. This CDR3 is 15 amino acids long. V was trimmed by 0 bases and J by 0 bases, leaving 6 bases between them. Germline V gives CDR1 DFQATT, CDR2 SNEGSKA (reference sequence).

This clonotype was seen at least ten times. The chain links TRBV5-1 to TRBJ2-1; D not certain. The CDR3 is made up of 15 amino acids. Deletions cut 4 bases from V and 3 bases from J, with 14 bases between. Germline V gene sequence: CDR1 SGHRS, CDR2 YFSETQ. Here the CDR3 DNA reads TGCGCCAGCAGCGAGCCGGACCCGAACTACAATGAGCAGTTCTTC. Residues: CASSEPDPNYNEQFF.

This clonotype occurred many times. V and J are TRBV7-8 and TRBJ1-6; D not resolved. The germline V gene encodes CDR1 SGHVS and CDR2 FQNEAQ. This CDR3 has 15 amino acids. V was shortened by 7 bases and J by 0 bases, with 10 bases between the two germline ends. The CDR3 reads CASIRGSSYNSPLHF. The CDR3 DNA reads TGTGCCAGCATTAGAGGGAGCTCCTATAATTCACCCCTCCACTTT.

This clonotype was observed many times. V gene TRBV9 combines with J gene TRBJ2-1; TRBD2 matches at 8 bases. The CDR3 sequence is 16 residues long. V shed 3 bases and J 2 bases; nucleotides not matched to a gene: 7. Germline CDR1 and CDR2: SGDLS and YYNGEE. CDR3 nucleotides: TGTGCCAGCAGCGAGTCGGGGGGGCACCCCTACAATGAGCAGTTCTTC. It codes for CASSESGGHPYNEQFF.

This clonotype was recorded many times. The rearrangement joins TRBV7-9 to TRBJ2-7; 10 bases fit TRBD2. V was pared by 3 bases and J by 3 bases, with 5 bases of the junction left unmatched. Germline lookup yields CDR1 SEHNR and CDR2 FQNEAQ (reference sequence). The CDR3 spans 15 residues. The chain's CDR3 is CASSFSGGRRYEQYF. CDR3 coding DNA: TGTGCCAGCAGCTTTAGCGGGGGGCGACGCTACGAGCAGTACTTC.

This clonotype occurred many times. The rearrangement links TRBV12-3 or TRBV12-4 to TRBJ2-1, with 11 nucleotides matching TRBD2. The CDR3 runs 17 residues. V shed 1 base, J shed 8 bases, and the junction held 10 bases outside the gene matches. The CDR3 nucleotides read TGTGCCAGCAGTTTAGGTGGGCTAGCGGGGGGACCCTATGAGCAGTTCTTC. This codes for CASSLGGLAGGPYEQFF.

This clonotype turned up a few times. The V and J genes are TRBV5-1 and TRBJ1-1, with 12 nucleotides matching TRBD1. The CDR3 totals 19 residues. The germline CDR1 and CDR2 sequences are SGHRS and YFSETQ. The V and J ends lost 2 bases and 1 base, in that order; junction bases with no gene match: 12. This CDR3 is CASSFFRDRGPKANTEAFF. CDR3 nucleotide sequence: TGCGCCAGCAGCTTCTTTAGGGACAGGGGGCCCAAAGCGAACACTGAAGCTTTCTTT.

V and J are TRBV5-4 and TRBJ2-5; possibly TRBD2 for D (5 bases). The germline V gene encodes CDR1 SGHNT and CDR2 YYREEE (reference sequence). This CDR3 spans 13 amino acids. The V gene lost 2 bases and the J gene lost 5 bases, with 10 bases spanning the gap. The CDR3 sequence: CASSFYWEETQYF. The CDR3 DNA sequence: TGTGCCAGCAGCTTCTACTGGGAGGAGACCCAGTACTTC.

This clonotype showed up many times. The V and J genes are TRBV11-2 and TRBJ2-7, with D perhaps matching TRBD2 (6 bases). The CDR3 has 11 residues. CDR1 is SGHAT and CDR2 is FQNNGV in the germline V gene. The ends were cut back, 5 bases at V and 10 bases at J, with 12 bases in the middle. The CDR3, as DNA: TGTGCCAGCAGCCCTGGGAGGATACAGTACTTC. Its protein product is CASSPGRIQYF.